The present entry profiles one T cell receptor beta chain with its context. The assay was immunoSEQ multiplex PCR, and TCRdb's table has in-frame clones only and misses some. The repertoire holds under 300,000 clones, with about nine tenths as singletons. This sample is drawn from a study of blood T cell repertoires in COVID-19. The sequenced material came from PBMCs or T cells enriched from blood (not recorded which). The sequence was obtained from a human donor in a cohort exposed to, infected with or recovered from COVID-19 (not recorded which). The donor label of this sample is uncertain.

The CDR3 DNA follows: TGTGCCAGTAGCCCTCTCACAGGGGCTGGAAACACCATATATTTT. Amino acids: CASSPLTGAGNTIYF. The chain has TRBV19 and TRBJ1-3, with 7 bases aligning to TRBD1. CDR1 and CDR2 from the germline V gene are LNHDA and SQIVND (reference sequence). The ends lost 6 bases at V and 2 bases at J; junction bases unmatched: 7. The CDR3 length is 15 residues.